This is a list of T cell receptor beta chains from one sample in a study of memory CD4+ T cells and cytomegalovirus serostatus. Produced via immunoSEQ multiplex PCR; TCRdb's table is partial and in-frame only. The sample comprises 45,000 to 50,000 clones, roughly 80% of which are singletons, and 0.55% to 0.7% rests with the top ten. Material: memory CD4+ T cells from blood. All receptors come from an adult in good health and CMV-seronegative. Both conserved end residues are part of each CDR3. The D gene is left open where the match is weak. Not every row has a clone size; where given, it reads once, few, many or a size class.

. . TRBJ2-1 TRBV4-1 TGCGCCAGCAGCCAAGTGGAGGGGGGCCAACTGAATGAGCAGTTCTTC CASSQVEGGQLNEQFF
. . TRBJ2-1 TRBV5-4 TGTGCCAGCAGCTCCGGGCCGTACAATGAGCAGTTCTTC CASSSGPYNEQFF
. few TRBJ2-2 TRBV2 TGTGCCAGCAGTGAAATGGGGACCGGGGAGCTGTTTTTT CASSEMGTGELFF
. . TRBJ1-2 TRBV6-1 TGTGCCAGCAGTGAAGATGCGGGCCGGAATGGCTACACCTTC CASSEDAGRNGYTF
. medium-sized TRBJ2-1 TRBV5-4 TGTGCCAGCAGCTACGTATTGTTGGATGAGCAGTTCTTC CASSYVLLDEQFF
. . TRBJ1-2 TRBV6-1 TGTGCCAGCAGCGCGGGTGGGGGGAACTATGGCTACACCTTC CASSAGGGNYGYTF
. few TRBJ1-2 TRBV5-1 TGCGCCAGCAGCTTGGACGGAGAGTATGGCTACACCTTC CASSLDGEYGYTF
TRBD1 . TRBJ1-5 TRBV25-1 TGTGCCACCACGACAGGGGGCGGCAATCAGCCCCAGCATTTT CATTTGGGNQPQHF
TRBD2 . TRBJ2-1 TRBV5-1 TGCGCCAGCAGCTTATCTAGCGGGGGGCAGCACAATGAGCAGTTCTTC CASSLSSGGQHNEQFF
. . TRBJ1-2 TRBV6-5 TGTGCCAGCACCGCGCCGGGGCTGGGCGTTGGCTACACCTTC CASTAPGLGVGYTF
TRBD1 . TRBJ2-3 TRBV7-9 TGTGCCAGCAGCTTGGGGACAGCCGGGCAGACGCAGTATTTT CASSLGTAGQTQYF
. . TRBJ2-1 TRBV6-5 TGTGCCAGCAGGGGGGCCGGTGAGCAGTTCTTC CASRGAGEQFF
TRBD2 . TRBJ2-2 TRBV27 TGTGCCAGCAGCCATCCCGGGCTAGCGGGGAACACCGGGGAGCTGTTTTTT CASSHPGLAGNTGELFF
. . TRBJ2-5 TRBV20-1 TGCAGCCACGGAGGTTTAGAGACCCAGTACTTC CSHGGLETQYF
TRBD2 . TRBJ2-3 TRBV19 TGTGCCAGCCGGGACTACAGAACTAGCACAGATACGCAGTATTTT CASRDYRTSTDTQYF
TRBD1 few TRBJ1-2 TRBV2 TGTGCCAGCAGTGCAACAGGGGGCGGCTACACCTTC CASSATGGGYTF
TRBD1 . TRBJ1-2 TRBV6-1 TGTGCCAGCAGTGAAGTTGTAGGGGGCTCATATGGCTACACCTTC CASSEVVGGSYGYTF
. . TRBJ2-3 TRBV16 TGTGCCAGCAGCCAATCGATTCCCTGGGGGGCCGGGAGAGTGGATACGCAGTATTTT CASSQSIPWGAGRVDTQYF
TRBD2 . TRBJ2-7 TRBV2 TGTGCCAGCAGTGAAGCCCCAGCGGGGACCCAATACGAGCAGTACTTC CASSEAPAGTQYEQYF
. . TRBJ2-2 TRBV11-3 TGTGCCAGCAGCTTAGGTCAGGGGTTGACCGGGGAGCTGTTTTTT CASSLGQGLTGELFF
TRBD1 few TRBJ1-2 TRBV25-1 TGTGCCAGCAGCCCGGGACTCCAGGGGGGCGGCTACACCTTC CASSPGLQGGGYTF
. once TRBJ2-7 TRBV21-1 TGTGCCAGCAGCCACAGACTACCGGGACTAGCGGGGCCGAGCTCCTACGAGCAGTACTTC CASSHRLPGLAGPSSYEQYF
TRBD1 . TRBJ2-7 TRBV7-2 TGTGCCAGCAGCCCCCCCAGGGGGACCTACGAGCAGTACTTC CASSPPRGTYEQYF
TRBD2 . TRBJ2-5 TRBV7-9 TGTGCCAGCAGCTTTAGGACTAGCGGGGGTTTGACCCAGTACTTC CASSFRTSGGLTQYF
TRBD1 . TRBJ1-1 TRBV4-3 TGCGCCAGCAGCCAAGATTTCCGGACAGGGGAAGCTTTCTTT CASSQDFRTGEAFF
. . TRBJ1-6 TRBV6-6 TGTGCCAGCAGTGACTCGGACGGCGGGAATTCACCCCTCCACTTT CASSDSDGGNSPLHF
. . TRBJ1-2 TRBV5-4 TGTGCCAGCAGCTTGGGAGGGGCCTTATTCTATGGCTACACCTTC CASSLGGALFYGYTF
. . TRBJ1-1 TRBV30 TGTGCCTGGGACTCAACGAACACTGAAGCTTTCTTT CAWDSTNTEAFF
. . TRBJ2-2 TRBV5-1 TGCGCCAGCAGCTCCTCGGTAGTATCGAACACCGGGGAGCTGTTTTTT CASSSSVVSNTGELFF
. . TRBJ1-5 TRBV30 TGTGCCTGGAGTCCCGAACCTGGACAGAAGATGAGCAATCAGCCCCAGCATTTT CAWSPEPGQKMSNQPQHF
. . TRBJ1-2 TRBV7-8 TGTGCCAGCAGCCTTAATATGGCATCCCGACGTGGCTACACCTTC CASSLNMASRRGYTF
TRBD2 . TRBJ2-5 TRBV7-6 TGTGCCAGCAGCTACGCCACCGGGACTAGCGGGGGGGAAGAGACCCAGTACTTC CASSYATGTSGGEETQYF
. . TRBJ2-7 TRBV19 TGTGCCAGTAGTATGGGACATCCCTACGAGCAGTACTTC CASSMGHPYEQYF
TRBD1 . TRBJ1-1 TRBV15 TGTGCCACCAGCAGACTTGGGACAGGGGGCAGGGGGACTGAAGCTTTCTTT CATSRLGTGGRGTEAFF
TRBD1 . TRBJ1-1 TRBV2 TGTGCCAGCAGCCTAAGGGGGACAGGGCCTGAAGCTTTCTTT CASSLRGTGPEAFF
. . TRBJ1-1 TRBV6-6 TGTGCCAGCAGTTACTCGACGGGGAGTACTGAAGCTTTCTTT CASSYSTGSTEAFF
. . TRBJ1-6 TRBV4-1 TGCGCCAGCAGCCAAGCGGACAGTTTGTATAATTCACCCCTCCACTTT CASSQADSLYNSPLHF
. . TRBJ2-5 TRBV4-1 TGCGCCAGCAGCCAAGAACAAGCGATGTTTGAGACCCAGTACTTC CASSQEQAMFETQYF
. few TRBJ1-3 TRBV2 TGTGCCAGCAGTGAAAGTGGCATCTCTGGAAACACCATATATTTT CASSESGISGNTIYF
. . TRBJ2-3 TRBV7-3 TGTGCCAGCAGCTTAGGTGGGAGATACACAGATACGCAGTATTTT CASSLGGRYTDTQYF
. . TRBJ1-2 TRBV19 TGTGCCAGTAGTTCGCAAACTACGGACAGCACCTTCTATGGCTACACCTTC CASSSQTTDSTFYGYTF
TRBD1 . TRBJ1-6 TRBV18 TGTGCCAGCTCCCCCGACAGGGGTAATTCACCCCTCCACTTT CASSPDRGNSPLHF
TRBD1 . TRBJ2-5 TRBV15 TGTGCCACCAGCAGAGGGCTCAATACAGGGGGGCAGGAGACCCAGTACTTC CATSRGLNTGGQETQYF
. medium-sized TRBJ2-7 TRBV6-1 TGTGCCAGCAGTGAAAGTGGGGGCGGTGGCGAGCAGTACTTC CASSESGGGGEQYF
TRBD1 . TRBJ2-4 TRBV5-3 TGTGCCAGAAGCTTGCGGTCCGGGACAGTCCCAACCATAGCCAAAAACATTCAGTACTTC CARSLRSGTVPTIAKNIQYF
TRBD1 . TRBJ2-5 TRBV15 TGTGCCACCAGCAGAGATGCGAGGGGGCGTCATGAGACCCAGTACTTC CATSRDARGRHETQYF
. few TRBJ2-3 TRBV2 TGTGCCACCCATACCCCGCTTGGTGGGAGCACAGATACGCAGTATTTT CATHTPLGGSTDTQYF
. . TRBJ2-5 TRBV4-3 TGCGCCAGCAGCCAAGGGGCAAGCGCGCAGGGAGAAGAGACCCAGTACTTC CASSQGASAQGEETQYF
TRBD1 . TRBJ2-4 TRBV6-6 TGTGCCAGCAGTTACTGGACAGGGGCCAAAAACATTCAGTACTTC CASSYWTGAKNIQYF
. . TRBJ2-7 TRBV30 TGTGCCTGGAAGGGGTCCTACGAGCAGTACTTC CAWKGSYEQYF
. few TRBJ2-7 TRBV6-5 TGTGCCAGCAGCCAGGGACTGGTCTCCTACGAGCAGTACTTC CASSQGLVSYEQYF
. . TRBJ2-2 TRBV6-5 TGTGCCAGCAGTTACGGAGCTCCCGGGGAGCTGTTTTTT CASSYGAPGELFF
. . TRBJ2-1 TRBV14 TGTGCCAGCAGCCAAGATCGGGAAGTCAACAATGAGCAGTTCTTC CASSQDREVNNEQFF